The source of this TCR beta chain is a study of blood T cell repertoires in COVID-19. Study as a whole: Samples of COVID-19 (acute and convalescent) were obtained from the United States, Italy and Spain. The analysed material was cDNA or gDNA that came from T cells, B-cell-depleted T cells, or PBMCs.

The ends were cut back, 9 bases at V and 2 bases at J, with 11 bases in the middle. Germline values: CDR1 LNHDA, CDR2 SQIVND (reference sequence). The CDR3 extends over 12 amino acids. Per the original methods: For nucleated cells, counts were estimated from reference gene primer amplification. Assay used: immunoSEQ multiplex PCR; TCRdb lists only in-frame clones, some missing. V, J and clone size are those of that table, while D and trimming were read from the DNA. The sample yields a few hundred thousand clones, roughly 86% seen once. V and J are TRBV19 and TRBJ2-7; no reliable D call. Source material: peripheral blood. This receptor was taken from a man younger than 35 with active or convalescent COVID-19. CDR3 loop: CARAPRAYEQYF. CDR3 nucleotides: TGTGCCAGGGCCCCCCGGGCCTACGAGCAGTACTTC.